A selection of T cell receptor beta chains follows, all from one sample in a study of CD8 T cells in ankylosing spondylitis. Each CDR3 protein is one row after TCRdb ran MiXCR on the 5' RACE reads. The table has approximately 500,000 distinct CDR3 sequences, 9.5% to 15% seen once; the top ten hold under 7.5%. Sequencing was performed on blood, either unsorted or a sorted T cell fraction (not recorded which). These receptor sequences come from a male donor with ankylosing spondylitis. Both conserved end residues are part of each CDR3. The D gene is left open where the match is weak. Size is stated for part of the rows, as once, few or many counts, or as a class when the clone is expanded.

j_gene	d_gene	abundance	v_gene	len	CDR3aa	CDR3nt
TRBJ1-1	NA	few	TRBV5-4	12	CASRTVNTKAFF	TGTGCCAGCAGGACAGTGAACACTAAAGCTTTCTTT
TRBJ1-1	NA	few	TRBV10-3	20	CAISESHGRGGSLMNTEAFF	TGTGCCATCAGTGAGTCCCACGGACGAGGGGGTTCTCTCATGAACACTGAAGCTTTCTTT
TRBJ2-2	NA	many	TRBV5-1	14	CASSLDYNTGELFF	TGCGCCAGCAGCTTGGACTACAACACCGGGGAGCTGTTTTTT
TRBJ2-7	TRBD1	few	TRBV5-1	16	CASSLDGQGSSYEQYF	TGCGCCAGCAGCTTGGATGGACAGGGATCATCCTACGAGCAGTACTTC
TRBJ1-5	NA	NA	TRBV12-3/TRBV12-4	15	CASSLGGDNNQPQHF	TGTGCCAGCAGTTTGGGGGGAGATAACAATCAGCCCCAGCATTTT
TRBJ2-5	TRBD2	NA	TRBV12-3/TRBV12-4	17	CASSSEGLAGARETQYF	TGTGCCAGCAGTTCGGAGGGCCTAGCGGGAGCACGGGAGACCCAGTACTTC
TRBJ1-2	NA	NA	TRBV20-1	17	CSARARHQDRVDYGYTF	TGCAGTGCTAGAGCTCGACACCAGGACCGGGTGGACTATGGCTACACCTTC
TRBJ2-1	NA	NA	TRBV6-1	15	CASHRRGGSYNEQFF	TGTGCCAGCCACCGCCGCGGCGGCTCCTACAATGAGCAGTTCTTC
TRBJ1-2	NA	NA	TRBV3-1	15	CASSQDVVPKEGYTF	TGTGCCAGCAGCCAAGATGTGGTACCTAAGGAAGGCTACACCTTC
TRBJ2-1	NA	NA	TRBV7-6	15	CASSLGLTEGDEQFF	TGTGCCAGCAGCTTAGGACTAACCGAAGGGGATGAGCAGTTCTTC
TRBJ1-2	NA	few	TRBV2	16	CASSGGLKVGPYGYTF	TGTGCCAGCAGTGGGGGGCTTAAGGTTGGACCCTATGGCTACACCTTC
TRBJ2-3	TRBD2	few	TRBV27	17	CASSSRILASGPDTQYF	TGTGCCAGCAGTTCCCGCATTCTGGCTAGCGGACCAGATACGCAGTATTTT
TRBJ2-1	TRBD2	NA	TRBV7-9	16	CASQRRPGGGYNEQFF	TGTGCCAGCCAGCGGAGGCCGGGAGGGGGTTACAATGAGCAGTTCTTC
TRBJ1-5	NA	many	TRBV19	16	CASSISAGNKNQPQHF	TGTGCCAGTAGTATAAGTGCAGGGAACAAGAATCAGCCCCAGCATTTT
TRBJ1-2	NA	few	TRBV19	14	CASSRLTDNYGYTF	TGTGCCAGTAGTAGGCTGACAGACAACTATGGCTACACCTTC
TRBJ1-4	NA	few	TRBV11-2	11	CASSSYEELFF	TGTGCCAGCAGCTCTTATGAGGAACTGTTTTTT
TRBJ2-3	TRBD1	NA	TRBV6-1	16	CASTTSRQGGTDTQYF	TGTGCCAGCACCACTAGTCGACAGGGGGGAACAGATACGCAGTATTTT
TRBJ2-2	NA	NA	TRBV7-9	14	CASRDGQYTGELFF	TGTGCCAGCAGGGATGGACAGTACACCGGGGAGCTGTTTTTT
TRBJ2-1	NA	NA	TRBV5-5	13	CASSLSFRDLKGF	TGTGCCAGCAGCCTTTCCTTCCGGGACTTGAAAGGGTTC
TRBJ2-7	NA	many	TRBV7-8	13	CASSSRELGEQYF	TGTGCCAGCAGCTCCCGAGAACTGGGCGAGCAGTACTTC
TRBJ2-1	TRBD2	NA	TRBV11-3	15	CASSLVSGPWDEQFF	TGTGCCAGCAGCTTAGTTAGCGGGCCCTGGGATGAGCAGTTCTTC
TRBJ2-1	NA	few	TRBV4-2	16	CASSQERTAWGNEQFF	TGTGCCAGCAGCCAAGAGAGGACAGCCTGGGGGAATGAGCAGTTCTTC
TRBJ2-1	TRBD2	few	TRBV20-1	20	CSARGPGLAGGRRSYNEQFF	TGCAGTGCTAGAGGTCCGGGACTAGCGGGAGGGAGAAGGTCCTACAATGAGCAGTTCTTC
TRBJ1-2	TRBD1	NA	TRBV29-1	13	CSVTRTGNYGYTF	TGCAGCGTCACCCGGACAGGGAACTATGGCTACACCTTC
TRBJ1-2	NA	NA	TRBV5-1	14	CASSSGLTNYGYTF	TGCGCCAGCAGCTCTGGACTCACCAACTATGGCTACACCTTC
TRBJ1-5	TRBD1	NA	TRBV7-2	15	CASSSGTDFEKPQHF	TGTGCCAGCAGCTCCGGGACAGATTTTGAGAAGCCCCAGCATTTT
TRBJ1-1	NA	few	TRBV20-1	11	CSAGTGTRAFF	TGCAGTGCTGGCACCGGGACGAGGGCTTTCTTT
TRBJ2-7	TRBD1	NA	TRBV20-1	17	CSARDPWAGTGTYEQYF	TGCAGTGCTAGAGATCCTTGGGCGGGGACAGGGACCTACGAGCAGTACTTC
TRBJ2-7	NA	NA	TRBV18	14	CASSPRRVPYEQYF	TGTGCCAGCTCACCAAGGCGGGTCCCCTACGAGCAGTACTTC
TRBJ2-2	NA	many	TRBV24-1	14	CATSAHRNTGELFF	TGTGCCACCAGTGCCCACAGGAACACCGGGGAGCTGTTTTTT
TRBJ2-1	NA	NA	TRBV29-1	11	CSVDGYDEQFF	TGCAGCGTTGACGGTTACGATGAGCAGTTCTTC